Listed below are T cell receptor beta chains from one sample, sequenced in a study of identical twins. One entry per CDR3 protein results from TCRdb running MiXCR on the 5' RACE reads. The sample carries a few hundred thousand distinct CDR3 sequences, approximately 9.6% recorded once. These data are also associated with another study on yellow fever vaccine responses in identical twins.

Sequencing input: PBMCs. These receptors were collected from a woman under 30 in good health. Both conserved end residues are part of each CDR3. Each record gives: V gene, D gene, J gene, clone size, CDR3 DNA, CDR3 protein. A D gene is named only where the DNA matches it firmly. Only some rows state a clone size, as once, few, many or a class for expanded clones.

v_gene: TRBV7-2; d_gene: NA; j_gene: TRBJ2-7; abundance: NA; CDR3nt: TGTGCCAGCTCAAAGAGCGGGGCAGGGGGGGAGCAGTACTTC; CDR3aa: CASSKSGAGGEQYF
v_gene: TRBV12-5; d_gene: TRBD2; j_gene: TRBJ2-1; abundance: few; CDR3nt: TGTGCTAGTGGTCAGGGACTAGCGGATTACAATGAGCAGTTCTTC; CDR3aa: CASGQGLADYNEQFF
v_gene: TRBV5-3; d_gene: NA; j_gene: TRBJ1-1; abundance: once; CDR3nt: TGTGCCAGGAGCTTGTCACAAGGCACTGAAGCTTTCTTT; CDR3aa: CARSLSQGTEAFF
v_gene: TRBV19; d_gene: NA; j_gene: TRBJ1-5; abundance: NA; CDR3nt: TGTGCCAGTAGTATATCAACAGGGAGAGGGAATCAGCCCCAGCATTTT; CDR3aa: CASSISTGRGNQPQHF
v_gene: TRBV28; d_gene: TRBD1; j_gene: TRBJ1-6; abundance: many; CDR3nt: TGTGCCAGCAGTCAAAGGACAGGGGGCGCTTCACCCCTCCACTTT; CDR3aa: CASSQRTGGASPLHF
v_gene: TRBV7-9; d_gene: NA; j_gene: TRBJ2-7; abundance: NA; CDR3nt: TGTGCCAGCAGCTTAGAGGATTTCTACGAGCAGTACTTC; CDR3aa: CASSLEDFYEQYF
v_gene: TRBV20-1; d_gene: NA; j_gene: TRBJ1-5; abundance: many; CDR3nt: TGCAGTGCTAGAGCCCACGGGACATATGTAGTCCAGCCCCAGCATTTT; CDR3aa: CSARAHGTYVVQPQHF
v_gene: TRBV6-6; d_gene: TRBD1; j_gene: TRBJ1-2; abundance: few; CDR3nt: TGTGCCAGCAGTCAGGACAGGGGCGGAGGCTACACCTTC; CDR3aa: CASSQDRGGGYTF
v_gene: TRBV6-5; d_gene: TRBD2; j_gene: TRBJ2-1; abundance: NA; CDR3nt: TGTGCCAGCAGTTACTCAGCCCCCGGGACTAGCTATTACAATGAGCAGTTCTTC; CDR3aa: CASSYSAPGTSYYNEQFF
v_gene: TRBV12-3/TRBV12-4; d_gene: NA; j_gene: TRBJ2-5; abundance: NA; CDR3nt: TGTGCCAGCAGTCCCCCTCCCTTGGGCAGGCAAGAGACCCAGTACTTC; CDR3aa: CASSPPPLGRQETQYF
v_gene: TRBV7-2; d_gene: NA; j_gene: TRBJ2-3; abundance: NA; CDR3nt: TGTGCCAGCAGCTTTAGCAGGGTCACAGATACGCAGTATTTT; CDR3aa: CASSFSRVTDTQYF
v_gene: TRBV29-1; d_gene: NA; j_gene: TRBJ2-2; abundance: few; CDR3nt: TGCAGCGTTGAGGAGGTCCGGCCCGGGGAGCTGTTTTTT; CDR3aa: CSVEEVRPGELFF
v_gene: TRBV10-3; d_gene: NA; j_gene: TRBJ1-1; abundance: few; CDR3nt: TGTGCCATCAGTGAGTCTGGGCGTCAAAAGGCTGAAGCTTTCTTT; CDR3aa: CAISESGRQKAEAFF
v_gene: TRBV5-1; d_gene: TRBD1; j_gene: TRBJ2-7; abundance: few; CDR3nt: TGCGCCAGCAGCTTGACCGGGACAGGGGCCACCTACGAGCAGTACTTC; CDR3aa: CASSLTGTGATYEQYF
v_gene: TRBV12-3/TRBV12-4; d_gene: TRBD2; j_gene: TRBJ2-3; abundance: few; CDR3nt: TGTGCCAGCAGCCCCACTCATCTAGCGGGAGGAGATACGCAGTATTTT; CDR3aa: CASSPTHLAGGDTQYF
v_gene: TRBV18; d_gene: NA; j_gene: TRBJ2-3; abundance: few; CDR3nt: TGTGCCAGCTCACCGCAAGGAGCATCAGATACGCAGTATTTT; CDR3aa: CASSPQGASDTQYF
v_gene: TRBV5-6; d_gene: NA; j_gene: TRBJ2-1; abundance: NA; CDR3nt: TGTGCCAGCACCTTGGTTGCTAGACACAATGAGCAGTTCTTC; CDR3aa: CASTLVARHNEQFF
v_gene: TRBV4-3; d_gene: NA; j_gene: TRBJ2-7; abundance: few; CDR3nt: TGCGCCAGCAGCCCAGACCCCGGGACCGCTTCCTACGAGCAGTACTTC; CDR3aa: CASSPDPGTASYEQYF
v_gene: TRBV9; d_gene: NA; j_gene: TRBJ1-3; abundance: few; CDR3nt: TGTGCCAGCAGCGTAAGGGAGAGGGTGAACTCTGGAAACACCATATATTTT; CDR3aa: CASSVRERVNSGNTIYF
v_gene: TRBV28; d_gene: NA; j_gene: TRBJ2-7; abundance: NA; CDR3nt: TGTGCCAGCAGTCAGTCCTACGAGCACTACTTC; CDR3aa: CASSQSYEHYF
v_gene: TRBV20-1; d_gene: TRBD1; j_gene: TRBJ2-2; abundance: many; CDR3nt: TGCAGTGCTTTAGACAGGGGGCAAACCGGGGAGCTGTTTTTT; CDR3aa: CSALDRGQTGELFF
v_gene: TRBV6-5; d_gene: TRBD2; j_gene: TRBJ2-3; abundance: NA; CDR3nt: TGTGCCAGCAGTTACCAGCTAGCGGGAGTGGTAGATACGCAGTATTTT; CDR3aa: CASSYQLAGVVDTQYF
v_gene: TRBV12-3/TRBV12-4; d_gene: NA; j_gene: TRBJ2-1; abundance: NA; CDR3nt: TGTACCTGCAGCCCCCGGGGGAGGGGGACTACTAACAATGAGCAGTTCTTC; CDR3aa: CTCSPRGRGTTNNEQFF
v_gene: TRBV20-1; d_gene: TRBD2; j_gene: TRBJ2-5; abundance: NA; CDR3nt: TGCAGTGCCACCCGCCTAGCGGGGGTTGGAGAGACCCAGTACTTC; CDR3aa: CSATRLAGVGETQYF
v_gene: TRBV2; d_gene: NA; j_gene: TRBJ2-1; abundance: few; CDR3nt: TGTGCCAGCAGTGTTCTTGAGAGCGCCTACAATGAGCAGTTCTTC; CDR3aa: CASSVLESAYNEQFF
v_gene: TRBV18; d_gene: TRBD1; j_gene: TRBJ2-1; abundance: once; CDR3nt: TGTGCCAGCTCACCTTCGACCGGACAGGTTTTCAATGAGCAGTTCTTC; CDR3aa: CASSPSTGQVFNEQFF
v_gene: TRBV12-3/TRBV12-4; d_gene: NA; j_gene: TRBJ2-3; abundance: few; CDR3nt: TGTGCCAGCAGACTTCTACGCCACACAGATACGCAGTATTTT; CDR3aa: CASRLLRHTDTQYF
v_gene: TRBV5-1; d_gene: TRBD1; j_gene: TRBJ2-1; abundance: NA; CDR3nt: TGCGCCAGCAGCTTGGAGGGACAGGGGGATGAACAGTTCTTC; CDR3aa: CASSLEGQGDEQFF
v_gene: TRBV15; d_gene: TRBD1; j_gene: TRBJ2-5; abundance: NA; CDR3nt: TGTGCCACCAGCAGAGCTTTGGAGACAGGGTCTCCCTCACCGTACTTC; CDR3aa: CATSRALETGSPSPYF
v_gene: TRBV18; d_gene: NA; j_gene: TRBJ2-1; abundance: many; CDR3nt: TGTGCCAGCTCACGGTTGGGGAACTCCTACAATGAGCAGTTCTTC; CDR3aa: CASSRLGNSYNEQFF
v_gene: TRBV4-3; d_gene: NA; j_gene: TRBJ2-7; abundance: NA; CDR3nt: TGCGCCAGCAGCGAAGGCTACCCAAAGGCCGAGCAGTACTTC; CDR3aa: CASSEGYPKAEQYF
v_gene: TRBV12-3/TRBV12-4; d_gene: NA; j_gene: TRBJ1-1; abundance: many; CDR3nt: TGTGCCAGCAGTTTAGAAAGGGCCGCTTTCTTT; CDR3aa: CASSLERAAFF
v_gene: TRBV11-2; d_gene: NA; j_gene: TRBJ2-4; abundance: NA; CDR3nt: TGTGCCAGCAGCTTAGAAAGTGGCCGGACCTTGAACATTCAGTACTTC; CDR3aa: CASSLESGRTLNIQYF
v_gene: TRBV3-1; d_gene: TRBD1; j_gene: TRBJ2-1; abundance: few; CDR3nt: TGTGCCAGCAGCCAAGATCGTCAGGGGGCAAGCCCTGAGCAGTTCTTC; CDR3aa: CASSQDRQGASPEQFF
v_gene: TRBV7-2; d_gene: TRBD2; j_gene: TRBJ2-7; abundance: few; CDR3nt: TGTGCCAGCAGATTCAAAGCGGGGGGGCCCCCCTACGAGCAGTACTTC; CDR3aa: CASRFKAGGPPYEQYF
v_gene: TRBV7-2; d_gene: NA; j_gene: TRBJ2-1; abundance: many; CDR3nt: TGTGCCAGCAGCTCAACCAGGACAGTCAATGAGCAGTTCTTC; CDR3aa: CASSSTRTVNEQFF
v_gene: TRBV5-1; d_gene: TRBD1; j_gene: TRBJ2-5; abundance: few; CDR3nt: TGCGCCAGCAGCCGAGCAATGACAGGGGGCGAAAACCAAGAGACCCAGTACTTC; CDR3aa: CASSRAMTGGENQETQYF
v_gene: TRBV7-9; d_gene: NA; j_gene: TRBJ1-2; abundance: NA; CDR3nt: TGTGCCAGCAGCTTGGGCCGCGGGGACTTCTATGGCTACACCTTC; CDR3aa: CASSLGRGDFYGYTF
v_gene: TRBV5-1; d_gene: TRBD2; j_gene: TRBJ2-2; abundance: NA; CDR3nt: TGCGCCAGCAGCTATCACGGGGTAGCGGGGGGCCGTCCGAACACCGGGGAGCTGTTTTTT; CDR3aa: CASSYHGVAGGRPNTGELFF
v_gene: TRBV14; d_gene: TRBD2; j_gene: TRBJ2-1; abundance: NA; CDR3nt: TGTGCCAGCAGCCAACTGGGTAGCGGGAGAGGAAATGAGCAGTTCTTC; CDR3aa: CASSQLGSGRGNEQFF
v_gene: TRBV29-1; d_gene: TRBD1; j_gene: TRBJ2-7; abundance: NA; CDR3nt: TGCAGCGTTGTACTTCCGGGACAGGGGGCGTCGGAGCAGTACTTC; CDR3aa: CSVVLPGQGASEQYF
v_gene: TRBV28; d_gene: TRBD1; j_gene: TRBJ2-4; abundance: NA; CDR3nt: TGTGCCAGCAGTTTCCGGGGGACAGGGGAGCAGTACTTC; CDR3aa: CASSFRGTGEQYF
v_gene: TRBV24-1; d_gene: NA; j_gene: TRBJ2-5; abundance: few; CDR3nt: TGTGCCACCAGTGATTTGGTACGGAACCAAGAGACCCAGTACTTC; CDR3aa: CATSDLVRNQETQYF
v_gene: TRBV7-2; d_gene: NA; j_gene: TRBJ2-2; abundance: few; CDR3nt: TGTGCCAGCAGCCTCAGGCTCGGCTACACCGGGGAGCTGTTTTTT; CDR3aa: CASSLRLGYTGELFF
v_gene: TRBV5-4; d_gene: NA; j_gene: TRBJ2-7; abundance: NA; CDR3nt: TGTGCCAGCAGCTCCTCCTCGGGACTCGTATACGAGCAGTACTTC; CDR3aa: CASSSSSGLVYEQYF
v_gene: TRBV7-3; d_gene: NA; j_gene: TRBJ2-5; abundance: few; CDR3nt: TGTGCCAGCGGCCAGGGAACCCAAGAGACCCAGTACTTC; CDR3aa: CASGQGTQETQYF